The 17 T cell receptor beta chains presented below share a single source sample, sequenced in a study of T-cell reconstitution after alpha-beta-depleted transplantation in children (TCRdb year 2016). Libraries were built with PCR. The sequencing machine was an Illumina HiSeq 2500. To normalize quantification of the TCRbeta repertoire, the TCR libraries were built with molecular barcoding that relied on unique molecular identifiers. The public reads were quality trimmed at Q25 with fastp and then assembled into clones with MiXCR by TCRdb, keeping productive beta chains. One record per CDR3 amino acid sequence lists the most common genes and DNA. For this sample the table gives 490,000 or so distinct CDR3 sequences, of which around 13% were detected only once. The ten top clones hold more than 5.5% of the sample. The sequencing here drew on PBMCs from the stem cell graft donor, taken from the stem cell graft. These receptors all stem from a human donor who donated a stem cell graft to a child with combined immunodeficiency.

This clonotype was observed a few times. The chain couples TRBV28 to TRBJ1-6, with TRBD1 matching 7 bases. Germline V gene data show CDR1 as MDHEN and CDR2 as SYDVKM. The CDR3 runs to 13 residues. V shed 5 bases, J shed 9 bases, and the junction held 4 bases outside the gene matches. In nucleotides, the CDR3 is TGTGCCAGCAGTCCTACAGGGGTTTCACCCCTCCACTTT. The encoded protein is CASSPTGVSPLHF.

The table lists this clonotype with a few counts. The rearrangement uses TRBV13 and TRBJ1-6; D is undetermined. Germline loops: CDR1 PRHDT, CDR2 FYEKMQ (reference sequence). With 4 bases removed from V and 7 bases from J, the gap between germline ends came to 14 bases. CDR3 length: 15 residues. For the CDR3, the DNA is TGTGCCAGCAGCTATCGGGCCTTCAAGAATTCACCCCTCCACTTT. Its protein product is CASSYRAFKNSPLHF.

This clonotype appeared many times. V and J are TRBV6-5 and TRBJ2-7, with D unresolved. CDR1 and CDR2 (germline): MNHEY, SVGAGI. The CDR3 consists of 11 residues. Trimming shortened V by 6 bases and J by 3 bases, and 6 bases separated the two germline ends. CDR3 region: CASRTIYEQYF. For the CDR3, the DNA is TGTGCCAGCAGAACCATCTACGAGCAGTACTTC.

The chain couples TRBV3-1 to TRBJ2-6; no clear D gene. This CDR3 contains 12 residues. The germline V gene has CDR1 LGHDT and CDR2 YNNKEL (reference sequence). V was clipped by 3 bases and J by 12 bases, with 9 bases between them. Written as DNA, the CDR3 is TGTGCCAGCAGCCAGATAATTGGCGTCCTGACTTTC. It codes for CASSQIIGVLTF.

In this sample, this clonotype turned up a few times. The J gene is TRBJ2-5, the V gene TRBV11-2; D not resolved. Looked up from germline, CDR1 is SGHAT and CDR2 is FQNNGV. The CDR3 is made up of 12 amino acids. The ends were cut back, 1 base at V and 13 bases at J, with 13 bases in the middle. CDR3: CASSLVQTLGYF. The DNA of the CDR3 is TGTGCCAGCAGCTTAGTTCAGACCTTAGGGTACTTC.

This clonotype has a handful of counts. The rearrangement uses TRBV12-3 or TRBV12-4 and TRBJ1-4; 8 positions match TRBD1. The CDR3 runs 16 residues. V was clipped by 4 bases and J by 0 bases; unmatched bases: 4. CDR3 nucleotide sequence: TGTGCCAGCAGTTCGACAGGGGCTGCAACTAATGAAAAACTGTTTTTT. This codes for CASSSTGAATNEKLFF.

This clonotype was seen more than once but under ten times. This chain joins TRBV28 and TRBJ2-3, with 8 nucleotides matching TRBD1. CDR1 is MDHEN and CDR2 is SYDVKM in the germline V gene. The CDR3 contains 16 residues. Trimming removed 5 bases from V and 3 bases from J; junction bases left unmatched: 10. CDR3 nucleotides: TGTGCCAGCAGTCCCGGCGGACAGGGCATGACAGATACGCAGTATTTT. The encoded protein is CASSPGGQGMTDTQYF.

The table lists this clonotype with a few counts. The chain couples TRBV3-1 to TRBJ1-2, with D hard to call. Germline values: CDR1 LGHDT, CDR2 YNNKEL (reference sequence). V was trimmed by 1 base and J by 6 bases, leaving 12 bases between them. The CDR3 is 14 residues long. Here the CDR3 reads CASSQVNMNHGYTF. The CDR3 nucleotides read TGTGCCAGCAGCCAAGTAAACATGAATCATGGCTACACCTTC. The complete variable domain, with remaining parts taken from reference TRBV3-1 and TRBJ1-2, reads DTAVSQTPKYLVTQMGNDKSIKCEQNLGHDTMYWYKQDSKKFLKIMFSYNNKELIINETVPNRFSPKSPDKAHLNLHINSLELGDSAVYFCASSQVNMNHGYTFGSGTRLTVV.

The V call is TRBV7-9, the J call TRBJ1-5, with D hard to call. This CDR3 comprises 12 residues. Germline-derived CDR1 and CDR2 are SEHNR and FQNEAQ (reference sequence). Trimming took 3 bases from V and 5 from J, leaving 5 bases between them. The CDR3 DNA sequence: TGTGCCAGCAGCTTTTCTGATCAGCCCCAGCATTTT. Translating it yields CASSFSDQPQHF.

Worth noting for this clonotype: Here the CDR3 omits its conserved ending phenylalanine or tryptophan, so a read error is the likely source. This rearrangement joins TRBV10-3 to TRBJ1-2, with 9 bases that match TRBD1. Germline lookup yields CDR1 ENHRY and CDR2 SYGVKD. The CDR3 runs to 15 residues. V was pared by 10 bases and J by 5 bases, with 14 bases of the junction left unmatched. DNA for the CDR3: TGTGCCACAAGTGAGGAGACAGGGGGATTATATGGCTACACCATC. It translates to CATSEETGGLYGYTI.

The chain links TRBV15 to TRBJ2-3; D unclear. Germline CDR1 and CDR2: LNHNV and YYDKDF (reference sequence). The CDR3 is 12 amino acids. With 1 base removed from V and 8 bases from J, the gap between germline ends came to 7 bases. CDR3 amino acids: CATSRAAPTQYF. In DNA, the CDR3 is TGTGCCACCAGCAGAGCGGCGCCTACGCAGTATTTT.

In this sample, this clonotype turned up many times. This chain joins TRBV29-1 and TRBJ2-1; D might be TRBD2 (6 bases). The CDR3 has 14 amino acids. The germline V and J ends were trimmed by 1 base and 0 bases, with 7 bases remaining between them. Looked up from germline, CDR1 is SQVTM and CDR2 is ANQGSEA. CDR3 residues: CSVEGDFSYNEQFF. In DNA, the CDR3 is TGCAGCGTTGAAGGGGACTTCTCCTACAATGAGCAGTTCTTC.

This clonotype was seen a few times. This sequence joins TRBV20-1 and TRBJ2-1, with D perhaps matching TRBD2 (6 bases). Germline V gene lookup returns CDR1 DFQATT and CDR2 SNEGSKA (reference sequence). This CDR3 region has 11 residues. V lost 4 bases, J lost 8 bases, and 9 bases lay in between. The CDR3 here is CSAMGGYEQFF. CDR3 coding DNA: TGCAGTGCTATGGGGGGATATGAGCAGTTCTTC.

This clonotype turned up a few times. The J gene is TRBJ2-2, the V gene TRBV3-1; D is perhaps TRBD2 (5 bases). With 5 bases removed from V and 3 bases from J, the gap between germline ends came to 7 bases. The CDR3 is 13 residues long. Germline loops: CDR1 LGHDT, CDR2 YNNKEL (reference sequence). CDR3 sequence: CASSSSHTGELFF. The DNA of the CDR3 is TGTGCCAGCAGCTCTAGCCACACCGGGGAGCTGTTTTTT.

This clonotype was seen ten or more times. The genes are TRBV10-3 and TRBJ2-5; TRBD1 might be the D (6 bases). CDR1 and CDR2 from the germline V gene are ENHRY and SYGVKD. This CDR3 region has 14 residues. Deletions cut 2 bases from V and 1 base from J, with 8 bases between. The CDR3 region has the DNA TGTGCCATCAGTGAGGGGGGCTTCCAAGAGACCCAGTACTTC. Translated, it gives CAISEGGFQETQYF.

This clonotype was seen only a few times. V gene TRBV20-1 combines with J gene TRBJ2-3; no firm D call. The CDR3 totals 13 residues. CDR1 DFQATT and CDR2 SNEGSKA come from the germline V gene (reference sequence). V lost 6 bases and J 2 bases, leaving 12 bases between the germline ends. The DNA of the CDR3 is TGCAGTGCCTGGGCCAGCTACACAGATACGCAGTATTTT. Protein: CSAWASYTDTQYF.

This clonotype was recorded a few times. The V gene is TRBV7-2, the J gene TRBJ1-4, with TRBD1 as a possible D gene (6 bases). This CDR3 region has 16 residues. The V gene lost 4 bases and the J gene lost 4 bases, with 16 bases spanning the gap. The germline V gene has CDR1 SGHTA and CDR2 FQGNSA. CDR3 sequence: CASSSPPGTFNEKLFF. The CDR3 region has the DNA TGTGCCAGCAGCTCGCCCCCCGGGACATTTAATGAAAAACTGTTTTTT. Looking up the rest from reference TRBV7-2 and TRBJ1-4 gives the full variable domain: GAGVSQSPSNKVTEKGKDVELRCDPISGHTALYWYRQSLGQGLEFLIYFQGNSAPDKSGLPSDRFSAERTGGSVSTLTIQRTQQEDSAVYLCASSSPPGTFNEKLFFGSGTQLSVL.